This TCR beta chain was obtained from a study of cytomegalovirus exposure and HLA in healthy donors. Whole-study results and caveats: Data from an earlier analysis indicated that most TCR beta V segments were productive either about 90% or about 30% of the time.

PCR used 60 Vbeta primers and 13 Jbeta primers. Libraries were prepared by immunoSEQ multiplex PCR; TCRdb keeps only in-frame clonotypes and omits some of them. The table shows roughly 80,000 clones, with 77% occurring only once. In regard to this clone: The target antigen is unknown.

Sequenced input: PBMCs. This clonotype was sampled from a middle-aged man in good health and CMV-seropositive.

The CDR3 spells CASSRHGTGQATEAFF. For the CDR3, the DNA is TGTGCCAGCAGCCGACACGGGACAGGGCAGGCCACTGAAGCTTTCTTT. V usage is TRBV7-9 and J usage is TRBJ1-1; TRBD1 matches at 9 bases. The CDR3 has 16 amino acids. Germline V gene data show CDR1 as SEHNR and CDR2 as FQNEAQ (reference sequence). The trim removed 5 bases at V and 4 bases at J, leaving 11 bases unmatched.